These 8 T cell receptor beta chains were sequenced from one sample in a study of cytomegalovirus exposure and HLA in healthy donors. The PCR made use of 60 Vbeta and 13 Jbeta primers. Profiling relied on immunoSEQ multiplex PCR, and the TCRdb table lists in-frame clones only, not all of them. The sample lists over 120,000 clones; approximately 79% were seen once. Sequencing used PBMCs. All receptors derive from a man aged 18 to 30 in good health and CMV-seropositive.

The V gene is TRBV28, the J gene TRBJ2-5; 9 nucleotides match TRBD1. Germline trimming cut 6 bases from V and 1 base from J; bases unmatched to any gene: 9. The CDR3 extends over 16 amino acids. The germline CDR1 and CDR2 sequences are MDHEN and SYDVKM. The CDR3 sequence: CASSPGTGKGQETQYF. Here the CDR3 DNA reads TGTGCCAGCAGCCCCGGGACAGGGAAGGGCCAAGAGACCCAGTACTTC.

This sequence joins TRBV30 and TRBJ1-1; D is unclear. Germline CDR1 GTSNPN, CDR2 SVGIG (reference sequence). The CDR3 length is 11 residues. The V end lost 5 bases, the J end lost 5 bases, and 9 bases lay between the germline ends. CDR3 sequence (DNA): TGTGCCTGGTTCGGTCAAACTGAAGCTTTCTTT. Protein: CAWFGQTEAFF.

Remarks on this clone: The germline gene is not matched at one end of the junction; a read error may be the cause. The chain uses TRBV29-1 and TRBJ2-1, with TRBD2 identical over 15 bases. The CDR3 has 13 amino acids. CDR1 and CDR2 (germline): SQVTM, ANQGSEA. The CDR3 is CSVGGGLAGGSLF. The CDR3 region has the DNA TGCAGCGTGGGTGGGGGACTAGCGGGGGGCAGCCTCTTC.

The CDR3 is CASSHGLAANEQFF. The CDR3 DNA sequence: TGCGCCAGCAGCCATGGACTAGCGGCCAATGAGCAGTTCTTC. The chain combines TRBV4-3 with TRBJ2-1; 10 nucleotides match TRBD2. CDR1 LGHNA and CDR2 YSLEER come from the germline V gene. Losses at the gene ends were 3 bases for V and 6 bases for J; bases not matched to a gene: 2. The CDR3 consists of 14 residues.

J is TRBJ2-1 and V is TRBV5-1, with 7 bases fitting TRBD1. CDR1 and CDR2 from the germline V gene are SGHRS and YFSETQ. The CDR3 has 15 amino acids. After removal of 0 bases from V and 5 bases from J, the junction contained 5 bases not matched to a gene. CDR3 in amino acids: CASSLDPGGNNEQFF. The CDR3 coding sequence is TGCGCCAGCAGCTTGGATCCAGGGGGAAACAATGAGCAGTTCTTC.

This rearrangement joins TRBV5-6 to TRBJ1-2; D ambiguous. The CDR3 is made up of 14 amino acids. Germline assignment: CDR1 SGHDT and CDR2 YYEEEE. The V gene lost 4 bases and the J gene lost 3 bases, with 13 bases spanning the gap. CDR3 sequence: CASSTRSLDYGYTF. The CDR3, as DNA: TGTGCCAGCAGCACCAGATCGCTTGACTATGGCTACACCTTC.

DNA for the CDR3: TGTGCCAGCAGGCCTCTAGCGGTGACGAACACCGGGGAGCTGTTTTTT. This encodes CASRPLAVTNTGELFF. V usage is TRBV2 and J usage is TRBJ2-2, with TRBD2 identical over 7 bases. Per the germline V gene, CDR1 is SNHLY and CDR2 is FYNNEI. The CDR3 length is 16 residues. J lost 0 bases, V lost 6 bases, and 7 bases had no gene match. The full variable domain, completed using reference TRBV2 and TRBJ2-2, is EPEVTQTPSHQVTQMGQEVILRCVPISNHLYFYWYRQILGQKVEFLVSFYNNEISEKSEIFDDQFSVERPDGSNFTLKIRSTKLEDSAMYFCASRPLAVTNTGELFFGEGSRLTVL.

This clone was observed a handful of times. V usage is TRBV7-2 and J usage is TRBJ2-6; TRBD2 is a possible D gene (6 bases). The CDR3 totals 15 residues. V was shortened by 1 base and J by 2 bases, with 6 bases between the two germline ends. CDR1 and CDR2 (germline): SGHTA, FQGNSA. Here the CDR3 reads CASSLGGAGANVLTF. The CDR3, as DNA: TGTGCCAGCAGCTTAGGCGGGGCTGGGGCCAACGTCCTGACTTTC. The full variable domain, its missing parts supplied by reference TRBV7-2 and TRBJ2-6, is GAGVSQSPSNKVTEKGKDVELRCDPISGHTALYWYRQSLGQGLEFLIYFQGNSAPDKSGLPSDRFSAERTGGSVSTLTIQRTQQEDSAVYLCASSLGGAGANVLTFGAGSRLTVL.